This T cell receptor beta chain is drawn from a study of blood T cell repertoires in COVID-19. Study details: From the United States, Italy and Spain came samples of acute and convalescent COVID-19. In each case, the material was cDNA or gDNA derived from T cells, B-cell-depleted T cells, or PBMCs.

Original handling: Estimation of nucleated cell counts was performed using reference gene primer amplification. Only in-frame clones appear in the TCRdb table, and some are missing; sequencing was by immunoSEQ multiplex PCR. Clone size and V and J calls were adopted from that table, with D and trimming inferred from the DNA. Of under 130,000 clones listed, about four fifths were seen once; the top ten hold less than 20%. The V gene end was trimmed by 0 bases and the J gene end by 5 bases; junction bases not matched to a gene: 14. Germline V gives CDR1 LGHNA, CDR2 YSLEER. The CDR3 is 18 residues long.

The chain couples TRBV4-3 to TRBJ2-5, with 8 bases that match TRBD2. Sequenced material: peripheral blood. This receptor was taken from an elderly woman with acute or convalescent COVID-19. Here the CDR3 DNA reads TGCGCCAGCAGCCAAGATTGGGTTAGCGGGAAGGTTCAGGAGACCCAGTACTTC. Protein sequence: CASSQDWVSGKVQETQYF.